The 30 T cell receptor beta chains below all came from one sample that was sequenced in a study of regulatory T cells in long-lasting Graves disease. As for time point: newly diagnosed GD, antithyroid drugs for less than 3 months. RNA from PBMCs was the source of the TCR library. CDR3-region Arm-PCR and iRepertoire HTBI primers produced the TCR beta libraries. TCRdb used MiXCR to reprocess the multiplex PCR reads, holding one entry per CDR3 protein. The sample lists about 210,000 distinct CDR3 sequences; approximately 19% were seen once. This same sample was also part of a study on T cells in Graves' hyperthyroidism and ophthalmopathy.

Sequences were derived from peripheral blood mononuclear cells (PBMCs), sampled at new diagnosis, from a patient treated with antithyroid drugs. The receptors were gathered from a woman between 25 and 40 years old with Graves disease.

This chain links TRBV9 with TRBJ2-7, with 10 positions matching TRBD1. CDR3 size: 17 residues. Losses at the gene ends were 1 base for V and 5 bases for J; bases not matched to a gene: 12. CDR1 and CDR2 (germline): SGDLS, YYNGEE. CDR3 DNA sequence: TGTGCCAGCAGCGTAACCCATCTGAGACAGGGGGCCCACGAGCAGTACTTC. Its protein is CASSVTHLRQGAHEQYF.

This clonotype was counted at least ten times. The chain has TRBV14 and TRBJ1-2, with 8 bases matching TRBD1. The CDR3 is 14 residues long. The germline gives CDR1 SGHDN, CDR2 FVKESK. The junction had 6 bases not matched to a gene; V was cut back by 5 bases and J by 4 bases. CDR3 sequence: CASSSGTGFYGYTF. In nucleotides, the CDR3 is TGTGCCAGCAGCTCCGGGACAGGATTCTATGGCTACACCTTC.

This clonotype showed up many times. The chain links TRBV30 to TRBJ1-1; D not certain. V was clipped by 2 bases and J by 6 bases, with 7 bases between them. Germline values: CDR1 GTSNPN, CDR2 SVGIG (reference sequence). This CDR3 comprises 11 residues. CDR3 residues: CAWSLVAEAFF. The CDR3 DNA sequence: TGTGCCTGGAGTCTGGTCGCTGAAGCTTTCTTT.

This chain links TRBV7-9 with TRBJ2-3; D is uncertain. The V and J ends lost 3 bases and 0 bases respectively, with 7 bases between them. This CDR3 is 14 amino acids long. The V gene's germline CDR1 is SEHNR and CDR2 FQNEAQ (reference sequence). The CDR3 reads CASSFFSSTDTQYF. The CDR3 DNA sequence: TGTGCCAGCAGCTTTTTCAGTAGCACAGATACGCAGTATTTT.

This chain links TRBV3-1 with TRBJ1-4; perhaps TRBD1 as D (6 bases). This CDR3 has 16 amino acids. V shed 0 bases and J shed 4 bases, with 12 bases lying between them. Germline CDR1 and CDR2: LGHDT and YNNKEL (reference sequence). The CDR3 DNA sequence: TGTGCCAGCAGCCAAGATCTGGGGGCTGTTAATGAAAAACTGTTTTTT. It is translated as CASSQDLGAVNEKLFF.

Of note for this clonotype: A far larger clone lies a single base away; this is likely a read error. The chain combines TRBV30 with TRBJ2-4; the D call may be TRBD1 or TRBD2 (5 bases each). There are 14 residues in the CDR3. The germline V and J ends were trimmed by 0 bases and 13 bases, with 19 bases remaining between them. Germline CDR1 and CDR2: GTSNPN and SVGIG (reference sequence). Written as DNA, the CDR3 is TGTGCCTGGAGTGTAGGATCTGGGACGGAGGCCCAGTACTTC. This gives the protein CAWSVGSGTEAQYF.

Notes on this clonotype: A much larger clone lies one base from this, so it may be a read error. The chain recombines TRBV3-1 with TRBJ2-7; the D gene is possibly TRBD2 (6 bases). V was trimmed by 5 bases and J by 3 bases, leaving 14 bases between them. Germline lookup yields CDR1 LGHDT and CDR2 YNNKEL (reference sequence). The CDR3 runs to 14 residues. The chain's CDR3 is CASSKSSVSYEQYF. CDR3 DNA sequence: TGTGCCAGCAGCAAGTCTAGCGTTAGCTACGAGCAGTACTTC.

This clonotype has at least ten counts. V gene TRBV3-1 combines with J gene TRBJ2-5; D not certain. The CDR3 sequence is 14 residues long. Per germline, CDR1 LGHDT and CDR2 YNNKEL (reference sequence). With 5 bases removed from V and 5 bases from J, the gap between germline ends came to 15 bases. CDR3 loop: CASSSRAFGETQYF. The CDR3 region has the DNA TGTGCCAGCAGCTCGCGAGCTTTCGGGGAGACCCAGTACTTC.

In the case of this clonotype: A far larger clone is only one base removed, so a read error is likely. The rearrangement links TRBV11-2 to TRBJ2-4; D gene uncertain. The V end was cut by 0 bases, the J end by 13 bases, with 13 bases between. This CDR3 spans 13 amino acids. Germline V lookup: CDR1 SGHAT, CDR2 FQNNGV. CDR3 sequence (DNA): TGTGCCAGCAGCTTAGATCTTTGGAATGAGCAGTACTTC. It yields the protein CASSLDLWNEQYF. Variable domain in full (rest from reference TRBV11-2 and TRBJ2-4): EAGVAQSPRYKIIEKRQSVAFWCNPISGHATLYWYQQILGQGPKLLIQFQNNGVVDDSQLPKDRFSAERLKGVDSTLKIQPAKLEDSAVYLCASSLDLWNEQYFGAGTRLSVL.

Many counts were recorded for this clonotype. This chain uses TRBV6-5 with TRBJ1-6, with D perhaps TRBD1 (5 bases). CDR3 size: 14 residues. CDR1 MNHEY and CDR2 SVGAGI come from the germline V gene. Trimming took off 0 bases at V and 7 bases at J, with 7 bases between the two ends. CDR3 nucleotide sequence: TGTGCCAGCAGTTACTCAGGGGAGAATTCACCCCTCCACTTT. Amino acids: CASSYSGENSPLHF.

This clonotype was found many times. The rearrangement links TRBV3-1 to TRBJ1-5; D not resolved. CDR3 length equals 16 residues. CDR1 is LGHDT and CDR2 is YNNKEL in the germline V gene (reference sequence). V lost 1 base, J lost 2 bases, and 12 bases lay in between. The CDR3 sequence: CASSQGMVAGNQPQHF. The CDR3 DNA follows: TGTGCCAGCAGCCAAGGTATGGTGGCAGGCAATCAGCCCCAGCATTTT. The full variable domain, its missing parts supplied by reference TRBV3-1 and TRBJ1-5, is DTAVSQTPKYLVTQMGNDKSIKCEQNLGHDTMYWYKQDSKKFLKIMFSYNNKELIINETVPNRFSPKSPDKAHLNLHINSLELGDSAVYFCASSQGMVAGNQPQHFGDGTRLSIL.

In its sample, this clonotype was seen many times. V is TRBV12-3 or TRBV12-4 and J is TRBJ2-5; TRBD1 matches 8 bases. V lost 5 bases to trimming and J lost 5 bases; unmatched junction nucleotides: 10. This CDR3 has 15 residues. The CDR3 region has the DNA TGTGCCAGCAGTACTCAACAGGGGGGCGGGGAGACCCAGTACTTC. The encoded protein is CASSTQQGGGETQYF.

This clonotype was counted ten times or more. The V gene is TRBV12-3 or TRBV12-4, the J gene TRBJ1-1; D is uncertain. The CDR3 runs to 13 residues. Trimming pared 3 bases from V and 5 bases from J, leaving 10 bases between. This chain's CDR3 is CASSFVSGTEAFF. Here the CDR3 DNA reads TGTGCCAGCAGTTTTGTTTCCGGAACTGAAGCTTTCTTT.

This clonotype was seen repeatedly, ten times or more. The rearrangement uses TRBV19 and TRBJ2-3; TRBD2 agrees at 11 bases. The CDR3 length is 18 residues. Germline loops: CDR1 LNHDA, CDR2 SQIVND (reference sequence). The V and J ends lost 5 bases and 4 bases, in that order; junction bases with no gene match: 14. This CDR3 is CASSPGPLAGGGADTQYF. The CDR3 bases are TGTGCCAGTAGTCCCGGCCCTTTAGCGGGAGGGGGTGCAGATACGCAGTATTTT.

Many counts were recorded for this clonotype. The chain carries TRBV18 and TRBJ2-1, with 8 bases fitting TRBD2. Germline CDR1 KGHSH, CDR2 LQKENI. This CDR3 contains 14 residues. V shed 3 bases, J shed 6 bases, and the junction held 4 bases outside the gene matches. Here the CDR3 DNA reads TGTGCCAGCTCACCCTCCGGGACTAGCAATGAGCAGTTCTTC. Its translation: CASSPSGTSNEQFF.

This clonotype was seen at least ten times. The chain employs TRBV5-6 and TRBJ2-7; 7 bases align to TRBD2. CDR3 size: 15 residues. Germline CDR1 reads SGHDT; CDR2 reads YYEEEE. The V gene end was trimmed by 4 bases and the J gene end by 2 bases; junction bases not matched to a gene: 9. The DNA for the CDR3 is TGTGCCAGCAGCCCTGTCCCTAGCGGCGCCTACGAGCAGTACTTC. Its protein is CASSPVPSGAYEQYF.

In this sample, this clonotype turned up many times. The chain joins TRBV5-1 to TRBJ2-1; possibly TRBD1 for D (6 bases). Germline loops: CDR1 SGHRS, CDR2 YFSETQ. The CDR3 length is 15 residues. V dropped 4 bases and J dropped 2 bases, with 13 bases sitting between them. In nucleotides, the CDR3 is TGCGCCAGCAGCCCGGGACAACTTACCTACAATGAGCAGTTCTTC. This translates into CASSPGQLTYNEQFF.

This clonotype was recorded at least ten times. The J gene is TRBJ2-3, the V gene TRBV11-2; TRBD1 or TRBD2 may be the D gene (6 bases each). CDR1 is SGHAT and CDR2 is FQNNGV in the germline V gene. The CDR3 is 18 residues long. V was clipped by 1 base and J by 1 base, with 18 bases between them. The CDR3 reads CASSLARGSGLRTDTQYF. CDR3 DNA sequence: TGTGCCAGCAGCTTAGCGAGGGGGAGCGGACTACGCACAGATACGCAGTATTTT.

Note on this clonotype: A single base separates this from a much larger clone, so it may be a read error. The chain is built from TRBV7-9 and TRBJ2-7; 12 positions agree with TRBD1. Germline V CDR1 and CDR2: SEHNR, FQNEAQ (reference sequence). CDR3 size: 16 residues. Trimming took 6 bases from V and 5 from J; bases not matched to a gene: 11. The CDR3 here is CASSSGMGTGGNEQYF. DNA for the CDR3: TGTGCCAGCAGTTCGGGAATGGGGACAGGGGGCAACGAGCAGTACTTC. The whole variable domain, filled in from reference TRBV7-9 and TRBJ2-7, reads DTGVSQNPRHKITKRGQNVTFRCDPISEHNRLYWYRQTLGQGPEFLTYFQNEAQLEKSRLLSDRFSAERPKGSFSTLEIQRTEQGDSAMYLCASSSGMGTGGNEQYFGPGTRLTVT.

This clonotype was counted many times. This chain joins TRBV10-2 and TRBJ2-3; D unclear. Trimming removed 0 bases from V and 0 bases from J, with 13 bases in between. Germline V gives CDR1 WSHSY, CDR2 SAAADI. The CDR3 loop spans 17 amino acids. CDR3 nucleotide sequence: TGCGCCAGCAGTGAGTCCGATGGCGGAGCTAGCACAGATACGCAGTATTTT. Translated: CASSESDGGASTDTQYF.

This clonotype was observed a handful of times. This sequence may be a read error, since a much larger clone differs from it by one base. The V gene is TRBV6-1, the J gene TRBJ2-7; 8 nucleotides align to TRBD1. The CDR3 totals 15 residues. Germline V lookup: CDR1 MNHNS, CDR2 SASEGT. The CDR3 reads CASSAMTGVRNEQCF. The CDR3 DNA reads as TGTGCCAGCAGTGCGATGACAGGGGTCCGTAACGAGCAGTGCTTC.

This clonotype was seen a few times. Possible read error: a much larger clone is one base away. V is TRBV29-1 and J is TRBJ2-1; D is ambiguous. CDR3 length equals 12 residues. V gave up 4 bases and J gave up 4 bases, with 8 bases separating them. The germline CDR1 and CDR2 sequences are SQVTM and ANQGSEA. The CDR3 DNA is TGCAGCGTTGGGTTCTATTACAATGAGCAGTTCTTC. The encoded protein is CSVGFYYNEQFF.

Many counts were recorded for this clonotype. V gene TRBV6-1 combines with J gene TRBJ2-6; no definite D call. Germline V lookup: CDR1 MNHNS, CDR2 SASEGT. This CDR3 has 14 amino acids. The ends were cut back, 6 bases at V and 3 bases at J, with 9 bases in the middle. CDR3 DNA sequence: TGTGCCAGCAGGTTAAGGGTTGGGGCCAACGTCCTGACTTTC. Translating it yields CASRLRVGANVLTF.

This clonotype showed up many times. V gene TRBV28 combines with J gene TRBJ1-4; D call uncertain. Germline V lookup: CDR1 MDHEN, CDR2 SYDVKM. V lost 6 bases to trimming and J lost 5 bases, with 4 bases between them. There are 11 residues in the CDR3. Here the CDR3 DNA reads TGTGCCAGCAGGGCCAATGAAAAACTGTTTTTT. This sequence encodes CASRANEKLFF.

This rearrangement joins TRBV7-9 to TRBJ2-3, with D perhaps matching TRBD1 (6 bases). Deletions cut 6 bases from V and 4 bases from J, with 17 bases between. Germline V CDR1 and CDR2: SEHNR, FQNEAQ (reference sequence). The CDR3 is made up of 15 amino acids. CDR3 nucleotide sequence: TGTGCCAGCAGACCAGACAGGATCAGGGCAGATACGCAGTATTTT. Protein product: CASRPDRIRADTQYF.

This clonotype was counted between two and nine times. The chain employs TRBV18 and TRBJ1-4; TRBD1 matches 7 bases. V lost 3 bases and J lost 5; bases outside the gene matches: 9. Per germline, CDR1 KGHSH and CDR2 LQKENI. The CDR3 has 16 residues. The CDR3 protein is CASSPRQGQKNEKLFF. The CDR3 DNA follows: TGTGCCAGCTCACCCCGACAGGGTCAAAAGAATGAAAAACTGTTTTTT. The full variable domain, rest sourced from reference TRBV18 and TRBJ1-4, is NAGVMQNPRHLVRRRGQEARLRCSPMKGHSHVYWYRQLPEEGLKFMVYLQKENIIDESGMPKERFSAEFPKEGPSILRIQQVVRGDSAAYFCASSPRQGQKNEKLFFGSGTQLSVL.

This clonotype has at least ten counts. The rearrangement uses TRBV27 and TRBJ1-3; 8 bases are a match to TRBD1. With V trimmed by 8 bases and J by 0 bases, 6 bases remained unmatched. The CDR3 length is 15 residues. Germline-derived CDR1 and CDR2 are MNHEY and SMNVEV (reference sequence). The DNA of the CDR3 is TGTGCCAGCTCCAGACAGGGGCTCTCTGGAAACACCATATATTTT. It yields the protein CASSRQGLSGNTIYF.

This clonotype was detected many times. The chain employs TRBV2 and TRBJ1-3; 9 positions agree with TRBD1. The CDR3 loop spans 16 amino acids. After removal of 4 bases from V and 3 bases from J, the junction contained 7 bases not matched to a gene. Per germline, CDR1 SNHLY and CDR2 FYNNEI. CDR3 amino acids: CASSGTGVSLGNTIYF. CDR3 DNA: TGTGCCAGCAGTGGGACAGGGGTCTCGCTTGGAAACACCATATATTTT.

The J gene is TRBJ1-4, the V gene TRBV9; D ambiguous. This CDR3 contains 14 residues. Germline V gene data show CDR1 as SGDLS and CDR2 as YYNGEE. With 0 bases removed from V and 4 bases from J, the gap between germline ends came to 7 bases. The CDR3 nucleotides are TGTGCCAGCAGCGTAGAAGGGATTAATGAAAAACTGTTTTTT. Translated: CASSVEGINEKLFF.

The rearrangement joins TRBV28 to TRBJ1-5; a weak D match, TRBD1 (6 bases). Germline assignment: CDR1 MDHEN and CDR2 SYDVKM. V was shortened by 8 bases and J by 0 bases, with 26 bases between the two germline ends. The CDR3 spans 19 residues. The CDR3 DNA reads TGTGCCAGCGGACACCATTACTTCTACAGGGACCATAGCAATCAGCCCCAGCATTTT. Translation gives CASGHHYFYRDHSNQPQHF. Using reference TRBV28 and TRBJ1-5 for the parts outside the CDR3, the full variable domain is DVKVTQSSRYLVKRTGEKVFLECVQDMDHENMFWYRQDPGLGLRLIYFSYDVKMKEKGDIPEGYSVSREKKERFSLILESASTNQTSMYLCASGHHYFYRDHSNQPQHFGDGTRLSIL.